A single sample is the source of the 9 T cell receptor beta chains below, sequenced in a study of T cell responses to AZD1222 COVID-19 vaccine. The data were produced by immunoSEQ multiplex PCR, yet TCRdb's version contains in-frame clones alone and is incomplete. This repertoire shows roughly 170,000 clones, roughly 93% found once; its top ten account for 0.7% to 0.9%. Sample: peripheral blood, taken on day 0 of AZD1222 vaccination. All receptors come from an adult in good health.

This chain uses TRBV6-2 or TRBV6-3 with TRBJ1-2; TRBD1 might be the D (5 bases). This CDR3 comprises 16 residues. The V and J ends lost 4 bases and 5 bases respectively, with 20 bases between them. CDR1 and CDR2 (germline): MNHEY, SVGEGT. CDR3 DNA: TGTGCCAGCAGTTTTGGGGCAGAGGAGATTTTTTATGGCTACACCTTC. Amino acid sequence: CASSFGAEEIFYGYTF.

The chain joins TRBV28 to TRBJ2-4; D possibly corresponds to TRBD2 (5 bases). The germline CDR1 and CDR2 sequences are MDHEN and SYDVKM. The V and J ends lost 7 bases and 8 bases respectively, with 21 bases between them. CDR3 length equals 15 residues. The chain's CDR3 is CASTARRGMGDIQYF. The CDR3 nucleotides read TGTGCCAGCACCGCCCGACGGGGAATGGGAGACATTCAGTACTTC.

The V gene is TRBV27, the J gene TRBJ1-1; D call uncertain. V was clipped by 3 bases and J by 1 base, with 12 bases between them. Germline CDR1 is MNHEY and CDR2 is SMNVEV (reference sequence). The CDR3 extends over 15 amino acids. CDR3 coding DNA: TGTGCCAGCAGTTTGTGGGGTACGCCGAACACTGAAGCTTTCTTT. Translation gives CASSLWGTPNTEAFF.

The CDR3 DNA is TGTGCCAGCAGCCAAGAAGGAGACAGGAGCACTGAAGCTTTCTTT. It translates to CASSQEGDRSTEAFF. The chain uses TRBV14 and TRBJ1-1; a weak D match, TRBD1 (6 bases). CDR1 and CDR2 from the germline V gene are SGHDN and FVKESK. This CDR3 comprises 15 residues. Trimming shortened V by 0 bases and J by 4 bases, and 12 bases separated the two germline ends.

This sequence joins TRBV19 and TRBJ2-1; no definite D call. The CDR3 has 15 amino acids. Between the trimmed V and J ends, which lost 1 base and 1 base, there was a span of 8 bases. The germline CDR1 and CDR2 sequences are LNHDA and SQIVND (reference sequence). The CDR3, as DNA: TGTGCCAGTAGTATAGCGCTAGGTTCCTACAATGAGCAGTTCTTC. This codes for CASSIALGSYNEQFF.

This chain connects TRBV2 to TRBJ1-1; the D is unclear. Per germline, CDR1 SNHLY and CDR2 FYNNEI. The V end was cut by 4 bases, the J end by 0 bases, with 12 bases between. CDR3 length: 15 residues. DNA for the CDR3: TGTGCCAGCAGTGGTTTAGGAACTATGAACACTGAAGCTTTCTTT. This gives the protein CASSGLGTMNTEAFF. The variable domain in full, completed from reference TRBV2 and TRBJ1-1, reads EPEVTQTPSHQVTQMGQEVILRCVPISNHLYFYWYRQILGQKVEFLVSFYNNEISEKSEIFDDQFSVERPDGSNFTLKIRSTKLEDSAMYFCASSGLGTMNTEAFFGQGTRLTVV.

This chain connects TRBV19 to TRBJ1-2; D is uncertain. The CDR3 totals 12 residues. In germline, CDR1 is LNHDA, CDR2 SQIVND (reference sequence). V lost 2 bases, J lost 10 bases, and 11 bases lay in between. CDR3 amino acids: CASSIRLGPYTF. CDR3 in DNA: TGTGCCAGTAGTATACGTCTCGGACCCTACACCTTC. Complete variable domain (other parts from reference TRBV19 and TRBJ1-2): DGGITQSPKYLFRKEGQNVTLSCEQNLNHDAMYWYRQDPGQGLRLIYYSQIVNDFQKGDIAEGYSVSREKKESFPLTVTSAQKNPTAFYLCASSIRLGPYTFGSGTRLTVV.

The chain is built from TRBV27 and TRBJ1-5; D ambiguous. This CDR3 has 12 amino acids. The V and J ends lost 7 bases and 5 bases respectively, with 9 bases between them. CDR1 and CDR2 (germline): MNHEY, SMNVEV (reference sequence). The CDR3 is CASNMVHQPQHF. The DNA of the CDR3 is TGTGCCAGCAATATGGTCCATCAGCCCCAGCATTTT.

The chain couples TRBV11-3 to TRBJ2-2; D remains ambiguous. Between the trimmed V and J ends, which lost 7 bases and 5 bases, there was a span of 11 bases. This CDR3 is built from 13 residues. The germline V gene has CDR1 SGHNT and CDR2 YENEEA. In DNA, the CDR3 is TGTGCCAGCACCCCGCCGACGACCGGGGAGCTGTTTTTT. Its translation is CASTPPTTGELFF.